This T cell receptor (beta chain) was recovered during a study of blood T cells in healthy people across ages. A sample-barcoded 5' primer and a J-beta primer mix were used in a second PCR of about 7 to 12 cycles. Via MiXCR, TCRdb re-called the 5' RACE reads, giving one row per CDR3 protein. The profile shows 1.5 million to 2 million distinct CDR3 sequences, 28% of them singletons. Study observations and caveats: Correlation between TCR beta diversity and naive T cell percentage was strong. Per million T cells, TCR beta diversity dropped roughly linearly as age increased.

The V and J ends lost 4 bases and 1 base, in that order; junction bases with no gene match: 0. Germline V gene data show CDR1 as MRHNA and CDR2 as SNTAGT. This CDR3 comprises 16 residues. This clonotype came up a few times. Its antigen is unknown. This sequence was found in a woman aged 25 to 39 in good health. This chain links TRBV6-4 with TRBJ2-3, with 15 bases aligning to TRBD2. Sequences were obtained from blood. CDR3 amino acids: CASSGTSGGGTDTQYF. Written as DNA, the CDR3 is TGTGCCAGCAGTGGGACTAGCGGGGGGGGCACAGATACGCAGTATTTT.